This TCR beta chain was recovered during a study of cytomegalovirus exposure and HLA in healthy donors. Looking at the study overall: The 666 first-cohort repertoires shared a platform with the 120 or so validation repertoires, as reported in a later analysis.

Method: immunoSEQ multiplex PCR; TCRdb's copy keeps in-frame clones and lacks some. The table records 150,000 to 200,000 clones, about three quarters of them present only once. General observations from the study: Despite most TCR sequences being rare, some public TCRs occurred in many donors. The classifier reportedly diagnosed cytomegalovirus status with high sensitivity and specificity. Altogether, 150 to 200 TCR beta chains were recorded as cytomegalovirus-associated.

Germline values: CDR1 SNHLY, CDR2 FYNNEI. V dropped 4 bases and J dropped 3; count of bases not matched to a gene: 8. The CDR3 has 15 amino acids. Points on this clone: Its antigen remains unknown.

This sequence was found in a woman in her thirties in good health and CMV-seronegative. Sequenced material: PBMCs. The rearrangement uses TRBV2 and TRBJ2-7, with 8 bases aligning to TRBD2. CDR3 in amino acids: CASSAPGGNNYEQYF. The CDR3 nucleotides are TGTGCCAGCAGTGCACCGGGGGGGAACAACTACGAGCAGTACTTC.